Each of the 27 T cell receptor delta chains below was sequenced from the same sample in a study of γδ T cells in repeated Plasmodium falciparum infection. TCRdb reanalysed the multiplex PCR reads with CATT. The table lists around 89,000 delta-chain clones, 1.4% of them singletons. Flow sorting of PBMC yielded separate Vgamma9/Vdelta2+ and Vdelta2-negative gammadelta T cell populations for bulk repertoire analysis. Sequenced material: gamma-delta T cells from blood. All receptors come from a pool of human donors (malaria-infected and uninfected, not separated).

As concerns this clone: A far larger clone differs by one base, so this is likely a read error. Other DNA sequences in this sample translate to the same CDR3. The chain recombines TRDV2 with TRDJ1; 11 bases agree with TRDD3. As TCRdb names no J gene, one was assigned here on the basis of a DNA match to germline. Germline trimming cut 0 bases from V and 10 bases from J; bases unmatched to any gene: 24. The CDR3 is 20 amino acids. In germline, CDR1 is GEAIGNYY, CDR2 EKD. The DNA of the CDR3 is TGTGCCTGTGACACCGTGTGGCGCGGGGAAATGGGGGATACGGGACCTGGACTCATCTTT. It codes for CACDTVWRGEMGDTGPGLIF.

Notes on this clone: TCRdb lists the protein of a much larger clone for this DNA, which differs at residue 4, so this is likely a read error; the protein given here is translated from the DNA itself. The chain combines TRDV1 with TRDJ3; maybe TRDD2 (5 bases). The J gene comes from matching the DNA to germline here; TCRdb lacks it. Germline CDR1 is TSWWSYY and CDR2 is QGS. The CDR3 totals 16 residues. Trimming left V 9 bases short and J 2 bases short, with 14 bases between. In DNA form, the CDR3 reads TGTGCTCTAAGCCTACGGCACACCTGGGACACCCGACAGATGTTTTTC. Its protein product is CALSLRHTWDTRQMFF.

Comment on this clone: A far larger clone is only one base removed, so a read error is likely. Other DNA sequences from this sample encode an identical CDR3 as well. The CDR3 DNA is TGTGCTCTCGGGGAACGCCTGATTCGGACTGGGGGATACGGGGCCGATAAACTCATCTTT. It encodes CALGERLIRTGGYGADKLIF. V and J are TRDV1 and TRDJ1, with 13 bases lining up with TRDD3. This CDR3 region has 20 residues. Germline CDR1 and CDR2: TSWWSYY and QGS.

A few counts support this clone. A far bigger clonotype differs at one base, so this is likely a read error. In the same sample, other DNA sequences code for this CDR3. This rearrangement joins TRDV1 to TRDJ1; 11 bases line up with TRDD3. In germline, CDR1 is TSWWSYY, CDR2 QGS. V shed 3 bases and J 1 base; nucleotides not matched to a gene: 22. This CDR3 has 22 amino acids. CDR3: CALGDSSFLGRVWGIRTDKLIF. The DNA of the CDR3 is TGTGCTCTTGGGGACTCTTCCTTCCTCGGAAGAGTGTGGGGGATACGCACCGATAAACTCATCTTT.

This clone has more than one count but fewer than ten. TCRdb records a much larger clone's protein for this DNA, with a difference at residue 13 that likely arises from a read error; the protein given is the translation of the DNA. With the J gene uncalled, the V gene is TRDV2; the D segment call TRDD3 is taken from the table without a DNA check. Germline V lookup: CDR1 GEAIGNYY, CDR2 EKD. The CDR3 has 15 residues. The CDR3 sequence is CACDWGIRHTDKPIF. The CDR3 region has the DNA TGTGCCTGTGACTGGGGGATACGCCACACCGATAAACCCATCTTT.

Note on this clone: A far larger clone differs by one base, so this is likely a read error. Other nucleotide sequences from this sample produce the same CDR3. The CDR3 here is CACDTVKGTSRISYTDKLIF. The CDR3 bases are TGTGCCTGTGACACCGTGAAGGGGACTTCAAGGATCTCGTACACTGATAAACTCATCTTT. The chain couples TRDV2 to TRDJ1; TRDD3 is a possible D gene (5 bases). CDR1 is GEAIGNYY, CDR2 EKD, per germline. The CDR3 totals 20 residues.

This clone is medium-sized in the sample. Other DNA sequences of this sample code for an identical CDR3. This chain links TRDV2 with TRDJ1; 9 nucleotides agree with TRDD3. The CDR3 consists of 21 residues. After removal of 0 bases from V and 0 bases from J, the junction contained 19 bases not matched to a gene. CDR1 and CDR2 from the germline V gene are GEAIGNYY and EKD. The CDR3 DNA reads as TGTGCCTGTGACACCGTGCCGGTGGGGGATAAAGGGCAGGAGTACACCGATAAACTCATCTTT. It translates to CACDTVPVGDKGQEYTDKLIF.

This clone was seen a handful of times. TCRdb's protein, taken from a much larger clone, differs from this DNA's translation at residue 16, likely owing to a read error; the protein displayed comes from the DNA. The J segment was not called; the V segment is TRDV1; the DNA was not used to check the table's D call, TRDD3. The CDR3 length is 19 residues. Germline V CDR1 and CDR2: TSWWSYY, QGS. DNA for the CDR3: TGTGCTCTCAATCACAAGGCAAACTGGGGGATACGGCCCACCGATAGACTCACCTTT. This encodes CALNHKANWGIRPTDRLTF.

This clone was observed many times. TCRdb shows a much larger clone's protein in place of this DNA's translation, and the two differ at residue 12, likely through a read error; the protein shown is translated from the DNA. The V and J genes are TRDV2 and TRDJ1; D may be TRDD3 (6 bases). Germline V gene sequence: CDR1 GEAIGNYY, CDR2 EKD. This CDR3 has 16 amino acids. CDR3 sequence: CACDTVGASYTGKLIF. The CDR3 region has the DNA TGTGCCTGTGACACCGTGGGGGCCTCGTACACCGGTAAACTCATCTTT.

As for this clone: A read error likely explains why the TCRdb protein, taken from a much larger clone, differs from this DNA's translation at residue 7; the protein shown is translated from the DNA. The chain joins TRDV2 to TRDJ1; 12 bases align to TRDD3. TCRdb offers no J gene call, so here the DNA was matched to germline to obtain one. With 1 base clipped from V and 0 bases from J, the junction kept 8 bases outside the gene matches. Germline V gene sequence: CDR1 GEAIGNYY, CDR2 EKD. This CDR3 has 18 residues. CDR3 sequence reads: CACDTVPGGYAHTDKLIF. The CDR3 coding sequence is TGTGCCTGTGACACGGTTCCTGGGGGATACGCACACACCGATAAACTCATCTTT.

In regard to this clone: A far larger clone is just one base off, so this is likely a read error. The DNA is left out, because the CDR3 cannot be placed on it with certainty; the CDR3 is given as TCRdb lists it. No J gene was named, though the V gene is TRDV2; TRDD3, the D gene given by the table, was not confirmed from the DNA. 18 amino acids form the CDR3, both terminal residues included. From germline, CDR1 is GEAIGNYY and CDR2 EKD. The chain's CDR3 is CACDTVAEGIRHTDKLIF.

Note on this clone: With a far larger clone one base away, a read error is the likely cause. The sample contains more than one DNA sequence encoding this CDR3. The chain is built from TRDV1 and TRDJ1; a weak D match, TRDD3 (5 bases). Because TCRdb records no J gene, it was assigned here through a match of the DNA to germline. Germline V CDR1 and CDR2: TSWWSYY, QGS. This CDR3 contains 15 residues. The CDR3 DNA reads as TGTGCTCTCGGGGAACTGTCCCTAACCACCGATAAACTCATCTTT. It translates to CALGELSLTTDKLIF.

About this clone itself: This likely reflects a read error, since a far larger clone is one base away. Other DNA sequences of this sample code for an identical CDR3. The V gene reported is TRDV2; the J gene is uncalled; the table's D call TRDD3 went unverified against the DNA. This CDR3 spans 20 amino acids. Germline CDR1 and CDR2: GEAIGNYY and EKD. The CDR3 reads CACDTLWGARSSWDTRQMFF. The CDR3 DNA reads TGTGCCTGTGACACTCTGTGGGGGGCGAGGAGCTCCTGGGACACCCGACAGATGTTCTTC.

This clone occurred many times. V gene TRDV2 combines with J gene TRDJ1, with unresolved D. Germline-derived CDR1 and CDR2 are GEAIGNYY and EKD. V was trimmed by 3 bases and J by 8 bases, leaving 30 bases between them. The CDR3 length is 18 residues. The CDR3 sequence: CACDPTFPRTEGADKLIF. The CDR3 bases are TGTGCCTGTGACCCAACTTTCCCCCGGACGGAAGGGGCAGACAAACTCATCTTT.

This clone came up a few times. Given a far larger clone just one base away, this is likely a sequencing read error. Other nucleotide sequences from this sample produce the same CDR3. The V gene is TRDV1, the J gene TRDJ1; 12 nucleotides line up with TRDD3. Matching the DNA to germline supplied the J gene, which TCRdb does not give. The CDR3 sequence is 22 residues long. CDR1 and CDR2 (germline): TSWWSYY, QGS. V lost 0 bases and J lost 2; bases outside the gene matches: 19. The CDR3 sequence: CALGELIARALTGGYQTDKLIF. The CDR3 bases are TGTGCTCTTGGGGAACTCATAGCTCGAGCTCTAACTGGGGGATACCAAACCGATAAACTCATCTTT.

In this sample, this clone turned up a few times. Translating this DNA gives a protein that differs at residue 14 from the TCRdb one, which belongs to a much larger clone; a read error is likely, and the protein shown is this translation. The chain links TRDV2 to TRDJ3; 8 nucleotides align to TRDD2. TCRdb supplies no J gene; here it was assigned by aligning the nucleotide sequence to germline. The V gene end was trimmed by 3 bases and the J gene end by 0 bases; junction bases not matched to a gene: 27. CDR1 and CDR2 from the germline V gene are GEAIGNYY and EKD. The CDR3 consists of 25 residues. CDR3 coding DNA: TGTGCCTGTGACGCCGTACTAGCTTCCTACGGTATTGGGAGACAAGGCTCCTGGGACACCCGACAGATGTTTTTC. Its protein product is CACDAVLASYGIGRQGSWDTRQMFF.

Many counts were recorded for this clone. The protein TCRdb gives is from a much larger clone and does not agree with this DNA's translation at residue 3, likely a read error; the protein shown here comes from the DNA. V and J are TRDV2 and TRDJ1; 8 nucleotides line up with TRDD3. No J gene was available from TCRdb, and it was assigned here by a germline match of the DNA. This CDR3 contains 22 residues. The germline gives CDR1 GEAIGNYY, CDR2 EKD. DNA of the CDR3: TGTGCCCGTGACACCGACGAAGGAAGTCAGAGTACTGGGGGGGCCTACACCGATAAACTCATCTTT. This translates into CARDTDEGSQSTGGAYTDKLIF.

This clone was counted many times. TCRdb attributes to this sequence the protein of a much larger clone, which differs from the DNA translation at residue 9; a read error is likely, and the protein displayed is translated from the DNA. The J gene is TRDJ1, the V gene TRDV1; TRDD3 is a possible D gene (6 bases). V lost 8 bases, J lost 0 bases, and 37 bases lay in between. Germline assignment: CDR1 TSWWSYY and CDR2 QGS. This CDR3 is built from 22 residues. The CDR3 coding sequence is TGTGCTCTTTGGTCTTACGCCTCCCCAGTCCTTAAAAGGGGATCGTACACCGATAAACTCATCTTT. Protein sequence: CALWSYASPVLKRGSYTDKLIF.

This clone was seen more than once but under ten times. A much larger clone lies one base from this, so it may be a read error. The chain combines TRDV1 with TRDJ1; the D gene could be TRDD2 or TRDD3 (8 bases each). Germline values: CDR1 TSWWSYY, CDR2 QGS. The CDR3 runs to 21 residues. Trimming took 2 bases from V and 6 from J, leaving 34 bases between them. CDR3 nucleotide sequence: TGTGCTCTTGGGGAAGTCTTCCTACGATGGGGGATGTCCCGATCACCTCATAAACTCATCTTT. Translated, it gives CALGEVFLRWGMSRSPHKLIF.

This clone has more than one count but fewer than ten. This likely came from a read error, as a far larger clone is one base away. Other DNA sequences within the sample encode an identical CDR3. This rearrangement joins TRDV1 to TRDJ1, with 9 positions matching TRDD3. The germline V gene has CDR1 TSWWSYY and CDR2 QGS. This CDR3 region has 18 residues. The CDR3 DNA reads TGTGCTCTTGGGGAACAACACCTCGAACTGGGGGAGCTCGATAAGCTCATCTTT. Its protein is CALGEQHLELGELDKLIF.

Concerning this clone: The TCRdb record carries a much larger clone's protein, which differs from this DNA's translation at residue 5; a read error is the likely cause, and the protein listed here is the DNA translation. The V gene is TRDV1, the J gene TRDJ1; 7 nucleotides agree with TRDD3. The J gene was missing in TCRdb and was found by matching the end of the DNA to germline. Per germline, CDR1 TSWWSYY and CDR2 QGS. This CDR3 is built from 22 residues. CDR3 nucleotide sequence: TGTGCTCTTGGGAAACTATTTTTTAGGGATTCAGTTGGGGATAGGAGAACCGATAAACTCATCTTT. It yields the protein CALGKLFFRDSVGDRRTDKLIF.

This clone was counted between two and nine times. The protein held in TCRdb is that of a much larger clone and does not match this DNA's translation at residue 6, likely because of a read error; the protein shown is translated from the DNA. The genes are TRDV2 and TRDJ1, with a tentative D call TRDD3 (6 bases). Looked up from germline, CDR1 is GEAIGNYY and CDR2 is EKD. V was clipped by 0 bases and J by 5 bases, with 15 bases between them. The CDR3 covers 15 residues. The CDR3 here is CACDTEGLGIDKLIF. CDR3 bases: TGTGCCTGTGACACCGAGGGACTGGGTATTGATAAACTCATCTTT.

This clone was recorded at least ten times. This sample also contains other DNA sequences that code for the same CDR3. The chain is built from TRDV1 and TRDJ1; 8 nucleotides line up with TRDD3. CDR3 length equals 20 residues. The ends lost 3 bases at V and 0 bases at J; junction bases unmatched: 18. Germline V CDR1 and CDR2: TSWWSYY, QGS. This CDR3 is CALGEHILLGGNWYTDKLIF. The CDR3 bases are TGTGCTCTTGGGGAGCATATATTACTGGGGGGAAACTGGTACACCGATAAACTCATCTTT.

Points on this clone: The protein held in TCRdb is that of a much larger clone and does not match this DNA's translation at residue 12, likely because of a read error; the protein shown is translated from the DNA. J is TRDJ2 and V is TRDV1, with TRDD3 identical over 11 bases. TCRdb gives no J gene; it was assigned here by matching the DNA to germline. J gave up 4 bases and V 4 bases, and 14 bases lay outside the gene matches. Germline V gene sequence: CDR1 TSWWSYY, CDR2 QGS. The CDR3 loop spans 19 amino acids. The CDR3 spells CALGGSPLGDILRTAQLFF. The DNA of the CDR3 is TGTGCTCTTGGGGGAAGTCCACTGGGGGATATCCTTCGGACAGCACAACTCTTCTTT.

This clone has a handful of counts. TCRdb's protein, taken from a much larger clone, differs from this DNA's translation at residue 10, likely owing to a read error; the protein displayed comes from the DNA. The rearrangement uses TRDV2 and TRDJ1; 9 nucleotides match TRDD3. No J gene was available from TCRdb, and it was assigned here by a germline match of the DNA. Germline V gene lookup returns CDR1 GEAIGNYY and CDR2 EKD. The junction had 6 bases not matched to a gene; V was cut back by 1 base and J by 7 bases. This CDR3 is 14 amino acids long. The CDR3 is CACDTLLGEAKLIF. The DNA of the CDR3 is TGTGCCTGTGACACTTTACTGGGGGAAGCTAAACTCATCTTT.

Turning to this clone: A far larger clone is one nucleotide away, so this likely arose from a read error. Other DNA sequences of this sample code for an identical CDR3. No J gene call was made, and the V gene is TRDV1; the table's D call, TRDD3, has no DNA check behind it. CDR1 is TSWWSYY and CDR2 is QGS in the germline V gene. The CDR3 runs to 16 residues. The CDR3 nucleotides read TGTGCTCTTGGGGAACCCCGGATCCGTATGCCCGATAAACTCATCTTC. Its translation: CALGEPRIRMPDKLIF.

This clone came up a few times. A far more abundant clone sits one base away, making this likely a read error. Other nucleotide sequences from this sample produce the same CDR3. The V call is TRDV1, the J call TRDJ1; 8 bases fit TRDD3. TCRdb lists no J gene, so it was determined here by aligning the DNA to germline. Germline assignment: CDR1 TSWWSYY and CDR2 QGS. The CDR3 spans 19 residues. CDR3 amino acids: CALGFPGSYLGDAADKLIF. CDR3 nucleotide sequence: TGTGCCCTTGGGTTCCCCGGTAGTTACTTGGGGGATGCCGCCGATAAACTCATCTTT.